A selection of T cell receptor beta chains follows, all from one sample in a study of stem cell transplantation in POMP-related autoinflammatory disease. Produced via immunoSEQ multiplex PCR; TCRdb's table is partial and in-frame only. The sample lists under 2,500 clones; roughly 91% were seen once. This specimen was Tregs from PBMCs, taken after stem cell transplantation. These receptors were collected from a human patient with POMP-related autoinflammation and immune dysregulation (PRAID). The T cells may come from the graft donor. CDR3s include the opening cysteine and the closing phenylalanine or tryptophan. D genes are given only for firm matches. Clone sizes are given selectively: once, few, many, or a class where the clone is expanded.

V: TRBV6-4; size: .; J: TRBJ2-1; D: TRBD2; CDR3: CASSDSYRGGFQEFF; DNA: TGTGCCAGCAGTGACTCGTATCGGGGGGGCTTTCAGGAGTTCTTC
V: TRBV5-4; size: .; J: TRBJ1-2; D: .; CDR3: CASSHSLLGGGYTF; DNA: TGTGCCAGCAGTCACTCCCTACTAGGGGGGGGCTACACCTTC
V: TRBV28; size: .; J: TRBJ2-3; D: TRBD1; CDR3: CASSSGDRDTDTQYF; DNA: TGTGCCAGCAGCTCGGGGGACAGGGACACAGATACGCAGTATTTT
V: TRBV10-3; size: .; J: TRBJ1-6; D: .; CDR3: CAISELGSPLHF; DNA: TGTGCCATCAGCGAACTCGGATCACCCCTCCACTTT
V: TRBV7-2; size: .; J: TRBJ2-1; D: .; CDR3: CASSLEGYREQFF; DNA: TGTGCCAGCAGCTTAGAGGGTTATAGAGAGCAGTTCTTC
V: TRBV10-2; size: once; J: TRBJ1-3; D: TRBD1; CDR3: CASSRGLDGNTIYF; DNA: TGCGCCAGCAGCAGGGGGCTGGACGGAAACACCATATATTTT
V: TRBV2; size: .; J: TRBJ1-2; D: .; CDR3: CASSGGYGVGPYGYTF; DNA: TGTGCCAGCAGTGGGGGGTACGGGGTCGGTCCCTATGGCTACACCTTC
V: TRBV3-1/TRBV3-2; size: .; J: TRBJ1-3; D: .; CDR3: CASSQAGLGNTIYF; DNA: TGTGCCAGCAGCCAAGCAGGGTTGGGAAACACCATATATTTT
V: TRBV5-1; size: once; J: TRBJ2-7; D: TRBD1; CDR3: CASSWTGVPFYEQYF; DNA: TGCGCCAGCAGTTGGACAGGGGTCCCCTTCTACGAGCAGTACTTC
V: TRBV18; size: .; J: TRBJ1-2; D: .; CDR3: CASSPELGRRGYGYTF; DNA: TGTGCCAGCTCACCCGAGCTAGGACGGAGGGGCTATGGCTACACCTTC
V: TRBV7-2; size: .; J: TRBJ1-5; D: .; CDR3: CASSIESGNQPQHF; DNA: TGTGCCAGCAGCATCGAAAGCGGTAATCAGCCCCAGCATTTT
V: TRBV2; size: .; J: TRBJ1-1; D: .; CDR3: CASSNPYNTEAFF; DNA: TGTGCCAGCAGTAACCCATATAACACTGAAGCTTTCTTT
V: TRBV24-1; size: .; J: TRBJ2-5; D: .; CDR3: CATSDSLPANQETQYF; DNA: TGTGCCACCAGTGATTCGCTCCCGGCTAACCAAGAGACCCAGTACTTC
V: TRBV4-1; size: once; J: TRBJ2-2; D: .; CDR3: CASSQGPGRNTGELFF; DNA: TGCGCCAGCAGCCAAGGCCCAGGCCGGAACACCGGGGAGCTGTTTTTT
V: TRBV12-3/TRBV12-4; size: .; J: TRBJ1-3; D: .; CDR3: CASSLRLERTIYF; DNA: TGTGCCAGCAGTTTACGTCTAGAAAGGACCATATATTTT
V: TRBV15; size: .; J: TRBJ2-2; D: .; CDR3: CATSRDAQGETGELFF; DNA: TGTGCCACCAGCAGAGATGCACAGGGAGAGACCGGGGAGCTGTTTTTT
V: TRBV18; size: .; J: TRBJ2-3; D: .; CDR3: CASSPYPWTDSTDTQYF; DNA: TGTGCCAGCTCACCATACCCTTGGACCGATAGCACAGATACGCAGTATTTT
V: TRBV19; size: .; J: TRBJ2-4; D: .; CDR3: CASSRTRLAMGLGAKNIQYF; DNA: TGTGCCAGTAGTCGAACTCGGTTGGCTATGGGTCTTGGGGCCAAAAACATTCAGTACTTC
V: TRBV5-1; size: .; J: TRBJ2-3; D: TRBD2; CDR3: CASSFGRGSGTVRTDTQYF; DNA: TGCGCCAGCAGTTTCGGGAGGGGTAGCGGCACCGTTCGCACAGATACGCAGTATTTT
V: TRBV5-1; size: .; J: TRBJ2-7; D: TRBD2; CDR3: CASRREGHEQYF; DNA: TGCGCCAGCAGACGGGAGGGCCACGAGCAGTACTTC
V: TRBV18; size: .; J: TRBJ1-1; D: TRBD1; CDR3: CASSPLPTTGVPEAFF; DNA: TGTGCCAGCTCACCACTACCTACAACAGGGGTTCCTGAAGCTTTCTTT
V: TRBV9; size: .; J: TRBJ2-7; D: .; CDR3: CASSVAAGALYEQYF; DNA: TGTGCCAGCAGCGTAGCGGCAGGGGCTCTCTACGAGCAGTACTTC
V: TRBV18; size: .; J: TRBJ1-2; D: .; CDR3: CASSPGAAANYGYTF; DNA: TGTGCCAGCTCCCCGGGGGCAGCAGCTAACTATGGCTACACCTTC
V: TRBV6-6; size: .; J: TRBJ1-2; D: TRBD1; CDR3: CASSYSTGLDGYTF; DNA: TGTGCCAGCAGTTACTCGACAGGGCTCGATGGCTACACCTTC
V: TRBV29-1; size: .; J: TRBJ1-1; D: .; CDR3: CSVEEGRVLNTEAFF; DNA: TGCAGCGTTGAAGAGGGGAGGGTGTTGAACACTGAAGCTTTCTTT
V: TRBV3-1/TRBV3-2; size: .; J: TRBJ1-2; D: .; CDR3: CASSKTGNYGYTF; DNA: TGTGCCAGCAGTAAGACAGGCAACTATGGCTACACCTTC
V: TRBV3-1/TRBV3-2; size: .; J: TRBJ2-3; D: .; CDR3: CASSQGTYRADTQYF; DNA: TGTGCCAGCAGCCAAGGCACCTACAGGGCAGATACGCAGTATTTT